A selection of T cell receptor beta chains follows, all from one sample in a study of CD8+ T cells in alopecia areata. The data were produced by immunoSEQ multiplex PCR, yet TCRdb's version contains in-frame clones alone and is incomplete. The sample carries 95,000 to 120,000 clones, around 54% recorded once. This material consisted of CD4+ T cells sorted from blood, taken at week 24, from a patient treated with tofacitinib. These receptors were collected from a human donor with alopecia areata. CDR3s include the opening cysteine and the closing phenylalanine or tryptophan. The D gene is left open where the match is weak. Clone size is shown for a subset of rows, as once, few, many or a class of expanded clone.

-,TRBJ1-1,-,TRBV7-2,TGTGCCAGCAGCTTCTCACAGGGTCTCGCTGAAGCTTTCTTT,CASSFSQGLAEAFF
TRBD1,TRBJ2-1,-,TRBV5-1,TGCGCCAGCAGCCTTCGACAGGGGGGCTACCCTGAGCAGTTCTTC,CASSLRQGGYPEQFF
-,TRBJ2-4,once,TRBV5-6,TGTGCCAGCAGCTTCAGGGGCGCAAACATTCAGTACTTC,CASSFRGANIQYF
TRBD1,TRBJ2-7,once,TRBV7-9,TGTGCCAGCAGCCTGCTGACAGGGGCTGGCTACGAGCAGTACTTC,CASSLLTGAGYEQYF
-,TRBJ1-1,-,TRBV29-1,TGCAGCGTGGGGATGAACACTGAAGCTTTCTTT,CSVGMNTEAFF
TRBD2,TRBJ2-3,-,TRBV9,TGTGCCAGCGCGATAGGACTAGTTCGCACAGATACGCAGTATTTT,CASAIGLVRTDTQYF
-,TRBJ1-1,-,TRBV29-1,TGCAGCGAACGACAGACCCAAAACACTGAAGCTTTCTTT,CSERQTQNTEAFF
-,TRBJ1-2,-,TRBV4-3,TGCGCCAGCAGCCAAGACCGGGGTAGCTATGGCTACACCTTC,CASSQDRGSYGYTF
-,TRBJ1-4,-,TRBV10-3,TGTGCCACTCACAGGGCAACTAATGAAAAACTGTTTTTT,CATHRATNEKLFF
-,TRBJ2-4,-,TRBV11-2,TGTGCCAGCAGCCCAAGGTCAGGTCAAAACATTCAGTACTTC,CASSPRSGQNIQYF
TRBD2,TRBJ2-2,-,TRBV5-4,TGTGCCAGCAGCCGGGGACTAGCGGGTCATGGAGGGGAGCTGTTTTTT,CASSRGLAGHGGELFF
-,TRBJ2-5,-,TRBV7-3,TGTGCCAGCAGCCGCCCCCCACAAGAGACCCAGTACTTC,CASSRPPQETQYF
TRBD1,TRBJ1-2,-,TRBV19,TGTGCCAGTACCTCCCCAGGGCTCACAGGGGAAGGCTACACCTTC,CASTSPGLTGEGYTF
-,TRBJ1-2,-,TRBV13,TGTGCCAGCAGCTTAGGCCCCCTGGGCAGAAATCACTATGGCTACACCTTC,CASSLGPLGRNHYGYTF